The 30 T cell receptor beta chains below come from one sample, sequenced in a study of T-cell memory formation after mild COVID-19. From the 5' RACE reads, TCRdb called clonotypes with MiXCR, one entry per CDR3 protein. The table lists about 340,000 distinct CDR3 sequences, approximately 15% of them singletons. The sample taken for sequencing was PBMCs or a T cell subset sorted from them (not recorded which). The receptors here all came from a man between 18 and 35 years old who had mild COVID-19 (a few samples of this study predate the infection). Cell type and time point are not known.

The rearrangement links TRBV6-5 to TRBJ1-1; possibly TRBD1 for D (5 bases). The germline CDR1 and CDR2 sequences are MNHEY and SVGAGI. V was trimmed by 6 bases and J by 4 bases, leaving 9 bases between them. The CDR3 loop spans 12 amino acids. Written as DNA, the CDR3 is TGTGCCAGCAGGGGGGGAAGCACTGAAGCTTTCTTT. Its translation: CASRGGSTEAFF.

The chain uses TRBV27 and TRBJ2-1; possibly TRBD2 for D (6 bases). Trimming left V 4 bases short and J 9 bases short, with 13 bases between. CDR3 length equals 13 residues. Germline V gives CDR1 MNHEY, CDR2 SMNVEV (reference sequence). Here the CDR3 DNA reads TGTGCCAGCAGTTCCGGACGGGGGAGTGAGCAGTTCTTC. As protein: CASSSGRGSEQFF.

This clonotype was detected a few times. V and J are TRBV6-6 and TRBJ1-1, with TRBD1 matching over 7 bases. There are 14 residues in the CDR3. Germline lookup yields CDR1 MNHNY and CDR2 SVGAGI (reference sequence). Trimming removed 6 bases from V and 4 bases from J; junction bases left unmatched: 8. The CDR3: CASSLQGLVTEAFF. The CDR3 coding sequence is TGTGCCAGCAGCCTACAGGGGCTTGTCACTGAAGCTTTCTTT.

This clonotype was detected many times. This sequence joins TRBV20-1 and TRBJ1-5; no clear D gene. This CDR3 comprises 14 residues. Germline CDR1 is DFQATT and CDR2 is SNEGSKA (reference sequence). V was clipped by 6 bases and J by 4 bases, with 16 bases between them. For the CDR3, the DNA is TGCAGTGCCCTTTCGGGCTCTGAAAATCAGCCCCAGCATTTT. Amino acids: CSALSGSENQPQHF.

The rearrangement uses TRBV27 and TRBJ2-6; D ambiguous. Trimming took 0 bases from V and 4 from J, leaving 7 bases between them. CDR1 MNHEY and CDR2 SMNVEV come from the germline V gene (reference sequence). The CDR3 consists of 15 residues. The CDR3 DNA is TGTGCCAGCAGTTTATCCGGAACCGGGGCCAACGTCCTGACTTTC. Protein sequence: CASSLSGTGANVLTF.

V gene TRBV4-2 combines with J gene TRBJ2-3; tentative D call: TRBD2 (7 bases). The CDR3 spans 16 residues. V was cut by 0 bases and J by 2 bases, with 12 bases left in between. Germline CDR1 LGHNA, CDR2 YNFKEQ. CDR3 amino acids: CASSQDLGGPTDTQYF. CDR3 nucleotides: TGTGCCAGCAGCCAAGATTTGGGGGGGCCCACAGATACGCAGTATTTT.

This clonotype was seen more than once but under ten times. The CDR3 spells CASSPLGGGTGELFF. CDR3 coding DNA: TGTGCCAGCAGCCCCTTGGGGGGGGGCACCGGGGAGCTGTTTTTT. J is TRBJ2-2 and V is TRBV6-5; the match to TRBD2 covers 7 bases. Germline V lookup: CDR1 MNHEY, CDR2 SVGAGI. V dropped 6 bases and J dropped 4; count of bases not matched to a gene: 8. This CDR3 region has 15 residues.

This chain connects TRBV6-5 to TRBJ1-1, with D perhaps matching TRBD1 (6 bases). The V gene lost 0 bases and the J gene lost 4 bases, with 15 bases spanning the gap. CDR3 length equals 16 residues. CDR1 and CDR2 (germline): MNHEY, SVGAGI. The CDR3 is CASSYSTGGVSTEAFF. CDR3 nucleotides: TGTGCCAGCAGTTACTCGACCGGGGGCGTTAGCACTGAAGCTTTCTTT.

This clonotype was counted a few times. The chain employs TRBV6-1 and TRBJ2-7; possibly TRBD1 or TRBD2 for D (5 bases each). V was clipped by 0 bases and J by 4 bases, with 13 bases between them. Germline-derived CDR1 and CDR2 are MNHNS and SASEGT. The CDR3 consists of 15 residues. The CDR3 bases are TGTGCCAGCAGTGAAGCTCCGGGACCAATATACGAGCAGTACGTC. This codes for CASSEAPGPIYEQYV.

V gene TRBV2 combines with J gene TRBJ2-4, with TRBD2 matching over 8 bases. Germline V gene sequence: CDR1 SNHLY, CDR2 FYNNEI. This CDR3 region has 10 residues. The J segment lost 13 bases and the V segment lost 4 bases, leaving 0 bases of the junction unmatched. CDR3 sequence (DNA): TGTGCCAGCAGTGGGACTAGCCAGTACTTC. Protein product: CASSGTSQYF.

This clonotype has only a few counts. This rearrangement joins TRBV6-5 to TRBJ2-3; 7 bases fit TRBD2. The CDR3 loop spans 15 amino acids. The V gene's germline CDR1 is MNHEY and CDR2 SVGAGI. The V and J ends lost 5 bases and 3 bases, in that order; junction bases with no gene match: 8. CDR3: CASSLRGEGTDTQYF. DNA of the CDR3: TGTGCCAGCAGTCTACGCGGGGAGGGAACAGATACGCAGTATTTT.

This clonotype was seen more than once but under ten times. This chain uses TRBV3-1 with TRBJ2-2; 10 bases fit TRBD1. V shed 4 bases, J shed 4 bases, and the junction held 3 bases outside the gene matches. CDR1 LGHDT and CDR2 YNNKEL come from the germline V gene (reference sequence). This CDR3 is built from 15 residues. Here the CDR3 reads CASSLRTGGTGELFF. The CDR3 bases are TGTGCCAGCAGCCTTCGGACAGGGGGCACCGGGGAGCTGTTTTTT.

V usage is TRBV15 and J usage is TRBJ2-5, with TRBD1 matching 7 bases. Germline V CDR1 and CDR2: LNHNV, YYDKDF (reference sequence). The length of the CDR3 is 16 residues. Trimming cost V 0 bases and J 4 bases; bases outside gene matches: 8. CDR3 nucleotide sequence: TGTGCCACCAGCAGAGAGAAAACAGGGGACCGAGAGACCCAGTACTTC. Encoded protein: CATSREKTGDRETQYF.

This clonotype has a handful of counts. The V and J genes are TRBV6-2 or TRBV6-3 and TRBJ2-7, with D maybe TRBD1 (6 bases). V dropped 6 bases and J dropped 0 bases, with 18 bases sitting between them. The V gene's germline CDR1 is MNHEY and CDR2 SVGEGT. The length of the CDR3 is 16 residues. The CDR3 bases are TGTGCCAGCAGCCCGCCAGGGGTGAGTAGCTCCTACGAGCAGTACGTC. Translating it yields CASSPPGVSSSYEQYV.

In DNA, the CDR3 is TGTGCCAGCAGCCCCGCTCCCCGCCGATACAGAACTTACGAGCAGTACTTC. Protein product: CASSPAPRRYRTYEQYF. The V call is TRBV11-2, the J call TRBJ2-7; D is unresolved. V gave up 5 bases and J gave up 4 bases, with 24 bases separating them. The CDR3 runs 17 residues. CDR1 and CDR2 (germline): SGHAT, FQNNGV.

The chain carries TRBV6-1 and TRBJ1-2; 9 nucleotides align to TRBD1. In germline, CDR1 is MNHNS, CDR2 SASEGT. The CDR3 has 13 amino acids. The junction had 3 bases not matched to a gene; V was cut back by 8 bases and J by 2 bases. CDR3 nucleotide sequence: TGTGCCAGCCAGACAGGGGGAAACTATGGCTACACCTTC. Its translation: CASQTGGNYGYTF.

This clonotype showed up just a few times. This chain joins TRBV5-1 and TRBJ1-3; TRBD1 might be the D (5 bases). The CDR3 totals 18 residues. Trimming took 4 bases from V and 0 from J, leaving 20 bases between them. CDR1 is SGHRS, CDR2 YFSETQ, per germline. Here the CDR3 reads CASSIGPFIRGSGNTIYF. Written as DNA, the CDR3 is TGCGCCAGCAGCATTGGCCCCTTTATAAGGGGCTCTGGAAACACCATATATTTT. The full variable domain, completed using reference TRBV5-1 and TRBJ1-3, is KAGVTQTPRYLIKTRGQQVTLSCSPISGHRSVSWYQQTPGQGLQFLFEYFSETQRNKGNFPGRFSGRQFSNSRSEMNVSTLELGDSALYLCASSIGPFIRGSGNTIYFGEGSWLTVV.

The rearrangement joins TRBV7-8 to TRBJ1-1; D is ambiguous. Deletions cut 3 bases from V and 0 bases from J, with 14 bases between. CDR3 length equals 16 residues. CDR1 and CDR2 (germline): SGHVS, FQNEAQ. CDR3 protein: CASSLAPPVVNTEAFF. The CDR3 nucleotides are TGTGCCAGCAGCTTGGCCCCCCCGGTGGTGAACACTGAAGCTTTCTTT.

A few counts support this clonotype. The chain recombines TRBV28 with TRBJ2-5; 8 bases map to TRBD2. This CDR3 has 15 amino acids. V trimming: 8 bases; J trimming: 7 bases; junction bases outside the gene matches: 15. The germline gives CDR1 MDHEN, CDR2 SYDVKM. The CDR3 coding sequence is TGTGCCAGCGGAGGAGGCGGGGGGTTGGGTCGGACCCAGTACTTC. Protein: CASGGGGGLGRTQYF.

Many counts were recorded for this clonotype. The V call is TRBV12-3 or TRBV12-4, the J call TRBJ1-5, with no clear D. V dropped 3 bases and J dropped 2 bases, with 2 bases sitting between them. This CDR3 has 12 residues. CDR3 nucleotides: TGTGCCAGCAGTTTTGGCAATCAGCCCCAGCATTTT. This codes for CASSFGNQPQHF.

This clonotype was counted a few times. One end of the junction does not line up with germline, which may come from a read error. The CDR3 DNA reads TGTGCCAGCAGGGTCCGGGGCAACCAGCCCCAGCATTTT. This sequence encodes CASRVRGNQPQHF. The chain couples TRBV12-3 or TRBV12-4 to TRBJ1-5, with D maybe TRBD1 (5 bases). There are 13 residues in the CDR3.

This clonotype turned up a few times. This chain uses TRBV5-1 with TRBJ1-4; 8 bases match TRBD1. Looked up from germline, CDR1 is SGHRS and CDR2 is YFSETQ. The V gene end was trimmed by 4 bases and the J gene end by 7 bases; junction bases not matched to a gene: 9. This CDR3 spans 15 amino acids. CDR3: CASSTTGGEGEKLFF. CDR3 bases: TGCGCCAGCAGCACCACAGGGGGAGAGGGTGAAAAACTGTTTTTT.

This clonotype turned up a few times. The rearrangement links TRBV5-1 to TRBJ2-5; perhaps TRBD1 as D (6 bases). Germline loops: CDR1 SGHRS, CDR2 YFSETQ. The CDR3 covers 14 residues. Trimming cost V 0 bases and J 5 bases, with 11 bases left between them. The CDR3 spells CASSLGQVGETQYF. CDR3 bases: TGCGCCAGCAGCTTGGGACAGGTCGGCGAGACCCAGTACTTC.

This clonotype was detected ten times or more. The chain joins TRBV30 to TRBJ2-4, with 8 bases aligning to TRBD1. Per the germline V gene, CDR1 is GTSNPN and CDR2 is SVGIG (reference sequence). V trimming: 2 bases; J trimming: 3 bases; junction bases outside the gene matches: 3. The CDR3 has 14 amino acids. As DNA, the CDR3 is TGTGCCTGGAGTCTTACAGGGGGCAAAAACATTCAGTACTTC. It yields the protein CAWSLTGGKNIQYF.

This clonotype occurred a few times. The chain recombines TRBV12-3 or TRBV12-4 with TRBJ2-1; D may correspond to TRBD1 or TRBD2 (7 bases each). Between the trimmed V and J ends, which lost 7 bases and 2 bases, there was a span of 12 bases. The CDR3 runs to 14 residues. The CDR3 loop reads CASIQGGPYNEQFF. CDR3 DNA: TGTGCCAGCATTCAGGGGGGGCCCTACAATGAGCAGTTCTTC.

The rearrangement joins TRBV4-1 to TRBJ1-2; 8 bases fit TRBD1. CDR1 and CDR2 from the germline V gene are MGHRA and YSYEKL. This CDR3 has 19 amino acids. V shed 2 bases and J 0 bases; nucleotides not matched to a gene: 14. CDR3 protein: CASSQPGQAIAITNYGYTF. The CDR3 region has the DNA TGCGCCAGCAGCCAACCGGGACAGGCGATTGCGATAACTAACTATGGCTACACCTTC.

The chain carries TRBV5-1 and TRBJ2-4; no firm D call. The germline CDR1 and CDR2 sequences are SGHRS and YFSETQ. With 0 bases removed from V and 6 bases from J, the gap between germline ends came to 7 bases. This CDR3 is built from 13 residues. The CDR3 loop reads CASSLGLGNIQYF. The CDR3 DNA is TGCGCCAGCAGCTTGGGGCTTGGAAACATTCAGTACTTC.

This clonotype has a count of ten or more. CDR3 sequence: CASSIRTRSSRTDTQYF. In DNA, the CDR3 is TGTGCCAGCAGCATCCGGACCAGATCATCCCGCACAGATACGCAGTATTTT. The J gene is TRBJ2-3, the V gene TRBV7-8; D remains ambiguous. The V end lost 5 bases, the J end lost 1 base, and 19 bases lay between the germline ends. CDR1 and CDR2 (germline): SGHVS, FQNEAQ. CDR3 length: 17 amino acids.

The chain couples TRBV25-1 to TRBJ2-1, with TRBD2 matching over 11 bases. This CDR3 is built from 14 residues. V lost 9 bases and J lost 7; bases outside the gene matches: 8. CDR1 MGHDK and CDR2 SYGVNS come from the germline V gene. Here the CDR3 reads CASRIAGGRNEQFF. The CDR3 nucleotides read TGTGCCAGTAGGATAGCGGGGGGGAGAAATGAGCAGTTCTTC.

This clonotype was seen a handful of times. The J gene is TRBJ2-1, the V gene TRBV12-3 or TRBV12-4; a possible D gene is TRBD2 (5 bases). CDR3 length: 13 amino acids. Trimming removed 1 base at V and 9 bases at J, with 10 bases between. CDR3 region: CASSLGQSGEQFF. The CDR3 DNA follows: TGTGCCAGCAGTTTAGGGCAGAGCGGTGAGCAGTTCTTC.